Below, one T cell receptor beta chain is given with its context. This entry is derived from a study of cytomegalovirus exposure and HLA in healthy donors. Per germline, CDR1 MDHEN and CDR2 SYDVKM. The CDR3 loop spans 16 amino acids. V trimming: 2 bases; J trimming: 7 bases; junction bases outside the gene matches: 13. It was with 60 Vbeta and 13 Jbeta primers that the PCR ran. Clones were sequenced by immunoSEQ multiplex PCR, and TCRdb holds only the in-frame ones, with some missing. Of over 100,000 clones in the sample, 66% are singletons; the top ten hold approximately 1.4%. The sequence came from a young man in good health and CMV-seronegative. V usage is TRBV28 and J usage is TRBJ2-7; 8 bases align to TRBD1. The sequenced material came from PBMCs. The CDR3 region is CASSLGTGQGLWEQYF. For the CDR3, the DNA is TGTGCCAGCAGTTTAGGAACAGGACAGGGATTATGGGAGCAGTACTTC.